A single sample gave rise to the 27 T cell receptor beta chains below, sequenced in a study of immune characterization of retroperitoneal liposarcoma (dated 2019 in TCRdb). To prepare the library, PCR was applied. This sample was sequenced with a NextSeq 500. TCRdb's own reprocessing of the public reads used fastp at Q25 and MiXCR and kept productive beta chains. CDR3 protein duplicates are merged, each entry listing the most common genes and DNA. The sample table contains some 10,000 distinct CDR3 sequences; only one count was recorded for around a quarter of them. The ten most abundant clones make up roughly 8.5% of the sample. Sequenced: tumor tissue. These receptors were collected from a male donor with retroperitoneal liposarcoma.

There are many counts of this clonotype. CDR3 DNA: TGTGCCAGCCAAAGGCCCCCTTACGAGCAGTACTTC. This encodes CASQRPPYEQYF. J is TRBJ2-5 and V is TRBV6-1; D is uncertain. The closer fit of TRBJ2-7 to the DNA end suggests the J call may be wrong. This CDR3 region has 12 residues. Germline CDR1 and CDR2: MNHNS and SASEGT.

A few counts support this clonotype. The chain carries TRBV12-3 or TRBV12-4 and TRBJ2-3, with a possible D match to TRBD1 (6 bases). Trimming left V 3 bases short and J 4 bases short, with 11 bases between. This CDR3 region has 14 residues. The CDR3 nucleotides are TGTGCCAGCAGTTTGAGGGGGATTCCAGATACGCAGTATTTT. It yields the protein CASSLRGIPDTQYF.

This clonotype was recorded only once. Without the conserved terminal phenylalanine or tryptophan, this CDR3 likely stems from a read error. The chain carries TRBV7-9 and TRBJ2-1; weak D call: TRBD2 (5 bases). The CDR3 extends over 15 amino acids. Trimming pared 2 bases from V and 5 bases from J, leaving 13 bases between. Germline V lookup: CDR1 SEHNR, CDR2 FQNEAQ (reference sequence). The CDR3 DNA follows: TGTGCCAGCAGCTTATCCAGCGGAGACCACAATGAGCAGTTCTTA. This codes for CASSLSSGDHNEQFL.

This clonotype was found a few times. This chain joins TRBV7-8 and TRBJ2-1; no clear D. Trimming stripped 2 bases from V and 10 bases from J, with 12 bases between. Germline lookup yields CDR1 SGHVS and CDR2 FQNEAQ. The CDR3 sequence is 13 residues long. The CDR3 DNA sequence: TGTGCCAGCAGCTTAACTTCTACGTACGAGCAGTTCTTC. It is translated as CASSLTSTYEQFF. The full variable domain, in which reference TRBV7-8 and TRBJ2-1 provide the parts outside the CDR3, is GAGVSQSPRYKVAKRGQDVALRCDPISGHVSLFWYQQALGQGPEFLTYFQNEAQLDKSGLPSDRFFAERPEGSVSTLKIQRTQQEDSAVYLCASSLTSTYEQFFGPGTRLTVL.

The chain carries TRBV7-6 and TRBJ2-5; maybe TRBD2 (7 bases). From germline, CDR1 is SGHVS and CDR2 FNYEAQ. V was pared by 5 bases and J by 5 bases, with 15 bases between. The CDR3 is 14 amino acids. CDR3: CASSPPGGRETQYF. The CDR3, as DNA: TGTGCCAGCAGCCCCCCCGGGGGGCGGGAGACCCAGTACTTC.

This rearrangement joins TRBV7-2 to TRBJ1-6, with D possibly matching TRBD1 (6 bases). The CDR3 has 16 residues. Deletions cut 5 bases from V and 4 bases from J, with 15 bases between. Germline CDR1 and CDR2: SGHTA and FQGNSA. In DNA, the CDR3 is TGTGCCAGCAGCCCAAAGGACAGAATTTATAATTCACCCCTCCACTTT. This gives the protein CASSPKDRIYNSPLHF.

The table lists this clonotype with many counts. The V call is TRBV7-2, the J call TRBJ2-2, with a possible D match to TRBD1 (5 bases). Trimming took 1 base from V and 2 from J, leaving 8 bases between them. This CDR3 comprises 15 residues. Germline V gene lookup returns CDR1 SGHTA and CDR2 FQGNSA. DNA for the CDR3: TGTGCCAGCAGCTTAGGTGACAGCAACACCGGGGAGCTGTTTTTT. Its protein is CASSLGDSNTGELFF.

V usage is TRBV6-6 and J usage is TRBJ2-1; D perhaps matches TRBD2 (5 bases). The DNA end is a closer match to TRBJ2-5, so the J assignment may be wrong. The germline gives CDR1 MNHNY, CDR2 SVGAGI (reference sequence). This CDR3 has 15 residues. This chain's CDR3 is CASSAKRTREETQYF. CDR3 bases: TGTGCCAGCAGTGCAAAGCGGACGAGGGAAGAGACCCAGTACTTC.

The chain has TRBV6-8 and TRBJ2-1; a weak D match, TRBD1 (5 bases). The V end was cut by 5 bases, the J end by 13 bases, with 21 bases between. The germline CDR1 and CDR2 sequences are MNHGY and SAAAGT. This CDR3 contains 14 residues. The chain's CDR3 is CASSRTWGQETQFF. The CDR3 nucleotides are TGTGCCAGCAGTCGGACATGGGGCCAGGAGACCCAGTTCTTC.

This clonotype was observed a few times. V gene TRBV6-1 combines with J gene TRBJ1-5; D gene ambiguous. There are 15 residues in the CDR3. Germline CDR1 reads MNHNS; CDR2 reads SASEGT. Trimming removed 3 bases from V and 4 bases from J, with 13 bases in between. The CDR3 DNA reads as TGTGCCAGCAGTGACGAAGTAGTATCTAATCAGCCCCAGCATTTT. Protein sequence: CASSDEVVSNQPQHF.

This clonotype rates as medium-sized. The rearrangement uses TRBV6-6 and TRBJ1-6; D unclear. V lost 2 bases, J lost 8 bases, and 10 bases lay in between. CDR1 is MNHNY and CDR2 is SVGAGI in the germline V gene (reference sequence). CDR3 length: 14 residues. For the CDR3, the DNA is TGTGCCAGCAGTTACCGGGAGGCGGATTCACCCCTCCACTTT. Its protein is CASSYREADSPLHF.

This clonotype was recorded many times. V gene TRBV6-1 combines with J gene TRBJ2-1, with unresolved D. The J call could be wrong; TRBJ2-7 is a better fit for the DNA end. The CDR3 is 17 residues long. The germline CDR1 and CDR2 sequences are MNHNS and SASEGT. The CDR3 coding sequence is TGTGCCAGCAGTGCACGTAGGGCAGTCCACTCCTACAATGAGCAGTACTTC. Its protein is CASSARRAVHSYNEQYF.

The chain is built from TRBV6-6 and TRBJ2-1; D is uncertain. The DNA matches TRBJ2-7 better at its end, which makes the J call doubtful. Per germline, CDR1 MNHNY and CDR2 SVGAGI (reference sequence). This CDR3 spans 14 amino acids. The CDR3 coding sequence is TGTGCCAGCATTGGGCTTACCTCCTACAATGAGCAGTACTTC. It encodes CASIGLTSYNEQYF.

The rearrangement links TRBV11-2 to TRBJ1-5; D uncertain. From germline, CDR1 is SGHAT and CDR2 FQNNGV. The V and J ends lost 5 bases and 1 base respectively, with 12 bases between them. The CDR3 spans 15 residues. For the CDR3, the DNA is TGTGCCAGCAGCCTCAGTTCTTTAAGCAATCAGCCCCAGCATTTT. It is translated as CASSLSSLSNQPQHF.

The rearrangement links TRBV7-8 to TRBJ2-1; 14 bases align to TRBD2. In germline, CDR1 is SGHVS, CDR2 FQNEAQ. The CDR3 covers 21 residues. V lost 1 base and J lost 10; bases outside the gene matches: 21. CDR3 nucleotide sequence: TGTGCCAGCAGCTTAGTACCCCCGGGACTAGCGGGAGTGGATCACTCCTACGAGCAGTTCTTC. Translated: CASSLVPPGLAGVDHSYEQFF.

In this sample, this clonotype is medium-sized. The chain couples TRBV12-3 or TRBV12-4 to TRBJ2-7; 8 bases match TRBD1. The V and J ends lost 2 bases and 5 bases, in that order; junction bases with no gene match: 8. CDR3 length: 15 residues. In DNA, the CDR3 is TGTGCCAGCAGTTTAAGCCAGGGGGCGCGAGACGAGCAGTACTTC. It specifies CASSLSQGARDEQYF.

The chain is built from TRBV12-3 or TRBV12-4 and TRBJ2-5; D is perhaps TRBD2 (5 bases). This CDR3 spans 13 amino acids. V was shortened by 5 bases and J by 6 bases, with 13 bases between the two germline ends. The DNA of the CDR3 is TGTGCCAGCAGTCTGGAGGTAGGGCAGACCCAGTACTTC. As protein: CASSLEVGQTQYF.

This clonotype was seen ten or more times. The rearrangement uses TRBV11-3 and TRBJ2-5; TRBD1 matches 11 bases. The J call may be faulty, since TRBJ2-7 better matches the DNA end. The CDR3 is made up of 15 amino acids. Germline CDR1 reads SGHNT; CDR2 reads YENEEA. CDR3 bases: TGTGCCAGCAGCGTATCCGGGACAGGGGGATACGAGCAGTACTTC. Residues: CASSVSGTGGYEQYF.

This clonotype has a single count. In DNA, the CDR3 is TGTGCCAGCAGGATGACGGGACTCCTAAACACTGAAGCTTTCTTT. Its protein is CASRMTGLLNTEAFF. The chain uses TRBV6-4 and TRBJ1-1; maybe TRBD1 (5 bases). Germline CDR1 reads MRHNA; CDR2 reads SNTAGT. The V end lost 6 bases, the J end lost 2 bases, and 16 bases lay between the germline ends. The CDR3 runs to 15 residues.

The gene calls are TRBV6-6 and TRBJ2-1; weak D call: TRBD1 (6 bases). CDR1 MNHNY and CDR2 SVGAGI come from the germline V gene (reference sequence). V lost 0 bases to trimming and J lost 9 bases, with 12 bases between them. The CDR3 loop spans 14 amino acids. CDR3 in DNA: TGTGCCAGCAGTTACTCGATGGGGGCGGGTGAGCAGTTCTTC. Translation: CASSYSMGAGEQFF.

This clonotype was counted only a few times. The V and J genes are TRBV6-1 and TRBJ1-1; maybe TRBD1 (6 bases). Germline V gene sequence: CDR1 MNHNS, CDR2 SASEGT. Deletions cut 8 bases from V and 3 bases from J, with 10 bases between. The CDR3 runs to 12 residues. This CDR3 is CASLDRHTEAFF. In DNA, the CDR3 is TGTGCCAGCCTCGACAGGCACACTGAAGCTTTCTTT.

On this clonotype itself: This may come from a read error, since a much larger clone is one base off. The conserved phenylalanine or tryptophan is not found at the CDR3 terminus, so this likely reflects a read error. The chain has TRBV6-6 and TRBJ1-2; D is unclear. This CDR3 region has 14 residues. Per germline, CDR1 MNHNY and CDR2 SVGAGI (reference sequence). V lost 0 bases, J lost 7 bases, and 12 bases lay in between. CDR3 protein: CASSYSGEAGGYTV. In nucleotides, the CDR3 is TGTGCCAGCAGTTACTCCGGGGAGGCGGGTGGCTACACCGTC.

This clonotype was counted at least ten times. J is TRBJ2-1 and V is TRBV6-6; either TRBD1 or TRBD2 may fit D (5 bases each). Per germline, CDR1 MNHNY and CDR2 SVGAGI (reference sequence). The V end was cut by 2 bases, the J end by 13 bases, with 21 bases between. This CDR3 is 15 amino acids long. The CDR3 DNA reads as TGTGCCAGCAGTTACGAGGGGTTGGGGATGGAGACCCAGTTCTTC. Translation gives CASSYEGLGMETQFF.

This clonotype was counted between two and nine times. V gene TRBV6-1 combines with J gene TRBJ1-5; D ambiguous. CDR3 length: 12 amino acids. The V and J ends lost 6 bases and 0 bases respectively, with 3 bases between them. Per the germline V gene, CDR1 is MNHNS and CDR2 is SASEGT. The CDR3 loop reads CASSGSNQPQHF. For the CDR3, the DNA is TGTGCCAGCAGCGGTAGCAATCAGCCCCAGCATTTT.

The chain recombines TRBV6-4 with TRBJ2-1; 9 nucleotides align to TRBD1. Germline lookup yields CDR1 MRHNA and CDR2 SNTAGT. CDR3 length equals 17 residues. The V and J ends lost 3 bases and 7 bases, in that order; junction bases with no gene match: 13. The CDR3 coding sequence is TGTGCCAGCAGTGAATTTCCCCCGGGACAGGGAGGTAATGAGCAGTTCTTC. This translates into CASSEFPPGQGGNEQFF.

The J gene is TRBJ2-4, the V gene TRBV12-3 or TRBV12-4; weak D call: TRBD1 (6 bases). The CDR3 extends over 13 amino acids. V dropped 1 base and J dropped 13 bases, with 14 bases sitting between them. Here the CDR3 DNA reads TGTGCCAGCAGTTTAGACGGGACACCTGAGCAGTACTTC. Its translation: CASSLDGTPEQYF.

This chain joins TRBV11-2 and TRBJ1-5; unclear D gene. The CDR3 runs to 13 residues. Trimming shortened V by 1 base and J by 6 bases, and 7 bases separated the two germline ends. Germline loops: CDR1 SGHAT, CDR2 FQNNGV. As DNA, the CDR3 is TGTGCCAGCAGCTTAGTAGGAGGTCAGCCCCAGCATTTT. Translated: CASSLVGGQPQHF.